One sample yielded the 26 T cell receptor beta chains listed below, sequenced in a study of blood T cell repertoires in COVID-19. Using immunoSEQ multiplex PCR, the repertoire was profiled, and TCRdb retains in-frame clones only, with some absent. Of some 300,000 clones listed, about 90% are singletons. Material for sequencing was PBMCs or T cells enriched from blood (not recorded which). The receptors stem from a woman younger than 45 who had recovered from COVID-19.

The chain is built from TRBV2 and TRBJ2-2; 11 bases match TRBD1. V dropped 5 bases and J dropped 6; count of bases not matched to a gene: 5. Germline CDR1 SNHLY, CDR2 FYNNEI. This CDR3 has 15 residues. CDR3: CASSKGQGVAGELFF. The CDR3 DNA reads as TGTGCCAGCAGTAAGGGACAGGGGGTCGCCGGGGAGCTGTTTTTT.

The chain has TRBV6-6 and TRBJ2-7; TRBD2 matches at 15 bases. CDR1 MNHNY and CDR2 SVGAGI come from the germline V gene (reference sequence). V shed 5 bases, J shed 3 bases, and the junction held 11 bases outside the gene matches. The CDR3 runs to 18 residues. The CDR3 DNA sequence: TGTGCCAGCAGTCTCCGGACTAGCGGGAGGGCCAGCCTCTACGAGCAGTACTTC. This encodes CASSLRTSGRASLYEQYF.

This sequence joins TRBV29-1 and TRBJ2-7; 7 bases fit TRBD1. The CDR3 covers 15 residues. Germline V gene data show CDR1 as SQVTM and CDR2 as ANQGSEA. Trimming cost V 6 bases and J 3 bases; bases outside gene matches: 14. CDR3 DNA: TGCAGCGTCGGTACTACTGGACAGGCATACTACGAGCAGTACTTC. Encoded protein: CSVGTTGQAYYEQYF.

This rearrangement joins TRBV6-5 to TRBJ2-5; the match to TRBD2 covers 11 bases. The germline gives CDR1 MNHEY, CDR2 SVGAGI. V shed 7 bases, J shed 5 bases, and the junction held 9 bases outside the gene matches. The CDR3 is 15 residues long. The CDR3 bases are TGTGCCAGCAAGACTAGCGGGGAGCAGGGGGAGACCCAGTACTTC. Translated, it gives CASKTSGEQGETQYF.

The chain recombines TRBV9 with TRBJ1-5; TRBD1 aligns across 12 bases. There are 15 residues in the CDR3. After removal of 2 bases from V and 5 bases from J, the junction contained 2 bases not matched to a gene. Germline-derived CDR1 and CDR2 are SGDLS and YYNGEE. The DNA of the CDR3 is TGTGCCAGCAGCGTGGGACAGGGGGCCTATCAGCCCCAGCATTTT. Translation gives CASSVGQGAYQPQHF.

A word on this clone: The identical CDR3 is also encoded by other nucleotide sequences in the sample. The V and J genes are TRBV7-9 and TRBJ2-7; unclear D gene. CDR1 SEHNR and CDR2 FQNEAQ come from the germline V gene (reference sequence). V dropped 5 bases and J dropped 3 bases, with 5 bases sitting between them. The CDR3 is 11 amino acids. DNA for the CDR3: TGTGCCAGCAGCCCCCTCTACGAGCAGTACTTC. Translating gives CASSPLYEQYF.

In this sample, this clone turned up once. The chain carries TRBV11-2 and TRBJ2-3; 10 bases are shared with TRBD2. The germline V gene has CDR1 SGHAT and CDR2 FQNNGV. This CDR3 is built from 14 residues. V was pared by 5 bases and J by 7 bases, with 6 bases of the junction left unmatched. The CDR3 reads CASSPGTSENTQYF. In DNA form, the CDR3 reads TGTGCCAGCAGCCCCGGGACTAGCGAAAATACGCAGTATTTT.

The chain links TRBV20-1 to TRBJ1-2, with D tentatively TRBD1 (6 bases). This CDR3 contains 11 residues. The germline CDR1 and CDR2 sequences are DFQATT and SNEGSKA (reference sequence). V lost 4 bases and J 6 bases, leaving 9 bases between the germline ends. CDR3 protein: CSAITGNGYTF. The CDR3 coding sequence is TGCAGTGCTATTACAGGGAATGGCTACACCTTC.

The chain is built from TRBV3-1 (or the pseudogene TRBV3-2) and TRBJ2-1; 8 positions match TRBD2. The CDR3 sequence is 17 residues long. Germline assignment: CDR1 LGHDT and CDR2 YNNKEL (reference sequence). J lost 5 bases, V lost 4 bases, and 13 bases had no gene match. The CDR3 protein is CASSPQGRVAGHNEQFF. CDR3 nucleotides: TGTGCCAGCAGCCCCCAAGGTAGGGTAGCGGGGCACAATGAGCAGTTCTTC.

The gene calls are TRBV30 and TRBJ1-1; D may be TRBD1 (6 bases). Trimming removed 5 bases from V and 4 bases from J, with 14 bases in between. Germline CDR1 GTSNPN, CDR2 SVGIG (reference sequence). This CDR3 comprises 13 residues. CDR3 amino acids: CAWGEGGGTEAFF. The CDR3 DNA follows: TGTGCCTGGGGGGAAGGGGGGGGCACTGAAGCTTTCTTT.

The chain carries TRBV4-1 and TRBJ1-6, with 10 bases matching TRBD1. V trimming: 4 bases; J trimming: 4 bases; junction bases outside the gene matches: 4. The length of the CDR3 is 16 residues. Germline assignment: CDR1 MGHRA and CDR2 YSYEKL. Here the CDR3 reads CASSRLGQGYNSPLHF. In DNA form, the CDR3 reads TGCGCCAGCAGCCGTTTGGGACAGGGGTATAATTCACCCCTCCACTTT.

The chain recombines TRBV6-2 or TRBV6-3 with TRBJ1-1; no firm D call. The CDR3 sequence is 16 residues long. Germline CDR1 reads MNHEY; CDR2 reads SVGEGT. Trimming took off 2 bases at V and 5 bases at J, with 18 bases between the two ends. The CDR3 spells CASSYVLSRGSTEAFF. CDR3 DNA: TGTGCCAGCAGTTACGTTTTAAGTCGGGGATCAACTGAAGCTTTCTTT.

This clone was seen a single time. The genes are TRBV9 and TRBJ2-1; 8 nucleotides align to TRBD1. Unmatched junction bases numbered 4, after V lost 2 bases and J lost 3 bases. The CDR3 contains 15 residues. Germline V lookup: CDR1 SGDLS, CDR2 YYNGEE. CDR3 loop: CASSVGTGNYNEQFF. The CDR3 nucleotides read TGTGCCAGCAGCGTTGGGACAGGAAACTACAATGAGCAGTTCTTC.

The J gene is TRBJ2-1, the V gene TRBV5-1; D is undetermined. V was clipped by 1 base and J by 4 bases, with 9 bases between them. Germline CDR1 reads SGHRS; CDR2 reads YFSETQ. CDR3 size: 14 residues. CDR3 nucleotide sequence: TGCGCCAGCAGCTTGCTCGGTAATTACAATGAGCAGTTCTTC. Translated, it gives CASSLLGNYNEQFF.

The chain combines TRBV30 with TRBJ2-5; 10 bases are a match to TRBD2. The CDR3 covers 17 residues. J lost 1 base, V lost 3 bases, and 11 bases had no gene match. Germline CDR1 and CDR2: GTSNPN and SVGIG (reference sequence). The CDR3 DNA sequence: TGTGCCTGGAGCATCCCTAGCGGGAGAGGGCGCCAAGAGACCCAGTACTTC. As protein: CAWSIPSGRGRQETQYF.

The DNA for the CDR3 is TGTGCCAGCAGCTCCGCCGAGCCGGGGTTTGGGGAGCAGTACTTC. As protein: CASSSAEPGFGEQYF. J is TRBJ2-7 and V is TRBV5-5; perhaps TRBD2 as D (5 bases). CDR3 length: 15 amino acids. V lost 3 bases, J lost 7 bases, and 20 bases lay in between. CDR1 is SGHKS, CDR2 YYEKEE, per germline (reference sequence).

This clone was seen more than once but under ten times. V usage is TRBV7-9 and J usage is TRBJ1-2; no clear D gene. In germline, CDR1 is SEHNR, CDR2 FQNEAQ (reference sequence). The V end was cut by 5 bases, the J end by 2 bases, with 12 bases between. CDR3 length: 14 residues. CDR3 sequence (DNA): TGTGCCAGCAGCCCACCGACTCAGAACTATGGCTACACCTTC. Translated, it gives CASSPPTQNYGYTF.

The V call is TRBV19, the J call TRBJ1-6; the match to TRBD1 covers 7 bases. Unmatched junction bases numbered 16, after V lost 4 bases and J lost 4 bases. Germline V gene data show CDR1 as LNHDA and CDR2 as SQIVND (reference sequence). The CDR3 length is 19 residues. CDR3 nucleotide sequence: TGTGCCAGTAGTAGGTTACGCGGGACGGCAGGGGGATATAATTCACCCCTCCACTTT. As protein: CASSRLRGTAGGYNSPLHF.

V usage is TRBV7-9 and J usage is TRBJ2-4, with 11 bases fitting TRBD1. V shed 2 bases, J shed 7 bases, and the junction held 13 bases outside the gene matches. The CDR3 is 18 amino acids. Germline assignment: CDR1 SEHNR and CDR2 FQNEAQ (reference sequence). This CDR3 reads CASSLSGTGGAGGNIQYF. The CDR3 DNA reads TGTGCCAGCAGCTTATCCGGGACAGGGGGAGCGGGAGGTAACATTCAGTACTTC.

This chain connects TRBV18 to TRBJ1-1; TRBD1 matches at 8 bases. The CDR3 is made up of 15 amino acids. With 0 bases clipped from V and 5 bases from J, the junction kept 5 bases outside the gene matches. Per the germline V gene, CDR1 is KGHSH and CDR2 is LQKENI. DNA of the CDR3: TGTGCCAGCTCACCACCAGGACAGGGAAGGACTGAAGCTTTCTTT. It translates to CASSPPGQGRTEAFF.

The chain employs TRBV7-9 and TRBJ1-4; D is perhaps TRBD1 (5 bases). The CDR3 has 14 residues. Trimming shortened V by 5 bases and J by 2 bases, and 9 bases separated the two germline ends. From germline, CDR1 is SEHNR and CDR2 FQNEAQ (reference sequence). The CDR3 sequence is CASSDRQTNEKLFF. Written as DNA, the CDR3 is TGTGCCAGCAGCGACCGACAGACTAATGAAAAACTGTTTTTT.

This clone is a singleton in its sample. The chain has TRBV15 and TRBJ2-1; TRBD2 aligns across 7 bases. The CDR3 is 16 amino acids. J was trimmed by 7 bases and V by 6 bases; bases with no gene match: 15. CDR1 LNHNV and CDR2 YYDKDF come from the germline V gene (reference sequence). CDR3 loop: CATRGIGGGSGNEQFF. DNA for the CDR3: TGTGCCACCAGGGGCATCGGAGGCGGGAGTGGGAATGAGCAGTTCTTC.

The chain is built from TRBV5-4 and TRBJ1-2; TRBD1 might be the D (6 bases). This CDR3 is built from 14 residues. Trimming removed 1 base from V and 8 bases from J, with 15 bases in between. Germline assignment: CDR1 SGHNT and CDR2 YYREEE (reference sequence). In DNA form, the CDR3 reads TGTGCCAGCAGCTTGTTCCTAGGGGGACGCGGCTACACCTTC. This codes for CASSLFLGGRGYTF. The full variable domain, completed using reference TRBV5-4 and TRBJ1-2, is ETGVTQSPTHLIKTRGQQVTLRCSSQSGHNTVSWYQQALGQGPQFIFQYYREEENGRGNFPPRFSGLQFPNYSSELNVNALELDDSALYLCASSLFLGGRGYTFGSGTRLTVV.

The rearrangement links TRBV5-8 to TRBJ2-2, with a weak D call TRBD1 (6 bases). This CDR3 has 15 amino acids. Per germline, CDR1 SGHTS and CDR2 YDEGEE. V dropped 2 bases and J dropped 3 bases, with 11 bases sitting between them. The CDR3 loop is CASSFRDTDTGELFF. CDR3 coding DNA: TGTGCCAGCAGCTTCCGGGACACCGACACCGGGGAGCTGTTTTTT.

In the case of this clone: Other DNA variants within this sample encode the same CDR3. J is TRBJ1-5 and V is TRBV19; D not resolved. There are 14 residues in the CDR3. Trimming pared 3 bases from V and 2 bases from J, leaving 8 bases between. Germline V gene data show CDR1 as LNHDA and CDR2 as SQIVND (reference sequence). The CDR3 bases are TGTGCCAGTAGTATCACCGGTGGCAATCAGCCCCAGCATTTT. As protein: CASSITGGNQPQHF.

In its sample, this clone was seen once. The chain carries TRBV7-9 and TRBJ2-7, with 10 bases that match TRBD1. The germline gives CDR1 SEHNR, CDR2 FQNEAQ (reference sequence). The length of the CDR3 is 15 residues. Trimming removed 4 bases from V and 6 bases from J; junction bases left unmatched: 9. This CDR3 reads CASSSTGQGYIEQYF. CDR3 nucleotide sequence: TGTGCCAGCAGCTCGACGGGACAGGGGTACATCGAGCAGTACTTC.